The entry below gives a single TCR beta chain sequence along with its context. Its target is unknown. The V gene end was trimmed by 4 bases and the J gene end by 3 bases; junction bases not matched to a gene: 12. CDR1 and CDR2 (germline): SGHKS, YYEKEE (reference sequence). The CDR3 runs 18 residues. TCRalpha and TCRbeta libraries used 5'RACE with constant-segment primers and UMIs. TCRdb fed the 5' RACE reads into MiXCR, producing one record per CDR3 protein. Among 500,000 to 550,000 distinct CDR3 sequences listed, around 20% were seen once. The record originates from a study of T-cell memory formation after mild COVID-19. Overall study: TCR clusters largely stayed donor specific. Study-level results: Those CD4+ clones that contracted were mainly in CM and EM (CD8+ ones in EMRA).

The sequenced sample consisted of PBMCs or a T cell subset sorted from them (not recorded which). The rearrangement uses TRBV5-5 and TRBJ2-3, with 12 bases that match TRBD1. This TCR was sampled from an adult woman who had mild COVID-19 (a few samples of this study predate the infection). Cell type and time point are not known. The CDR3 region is CASSPGQGAMMGTDTQYF. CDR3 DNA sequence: TGTGCCAGCAGCCCGGGACAGGGGGCGATGATGGGGACAGATACGCAGTATTTT.